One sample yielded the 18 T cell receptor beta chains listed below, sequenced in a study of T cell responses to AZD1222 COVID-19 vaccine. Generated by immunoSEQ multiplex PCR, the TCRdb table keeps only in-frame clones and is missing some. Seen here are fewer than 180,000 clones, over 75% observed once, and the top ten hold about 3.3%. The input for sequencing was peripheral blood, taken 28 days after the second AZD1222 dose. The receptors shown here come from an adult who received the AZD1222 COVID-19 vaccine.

CDR3: CASGTAANSNQPQHF. The CDR3 DNA follows: TGTGCCAGCGGGACAGCCGCGAATAGCAATCAGCCCCAGCATTTT. The rearrangement links TRBV19 to TRBJ1-5, with TRBD1 matching over 7 bases. Germline V lookup: CDR1 LNHDA, CDR2 SQIVND (reference sequence). J lost 0 bases, V lost 9 bases, and 8 bases had no gene match. The CDR3 contains 15 residues. The entire variable domain, with the rest obtained from reference TRBV19 and TRBJ1-5, is as follows: DGGITQSPKYLFRKEGQNVTLSCEQNLNHDAMYWYRQDPGQGLRLIYYSQIVNDFQKGDIAEGYSVSREKKESFPLTVTSAQKNPTAFYLCASGTAANSNQPQHFGDGTRLSIL.

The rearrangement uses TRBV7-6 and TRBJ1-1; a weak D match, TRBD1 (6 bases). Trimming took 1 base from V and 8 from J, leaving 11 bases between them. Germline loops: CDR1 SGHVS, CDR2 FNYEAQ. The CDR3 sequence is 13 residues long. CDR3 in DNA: TGTGCCAGCAGCTTAGGGGGGGCAGGGGAAGCTTTCTTT. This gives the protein CASSLGGAGEAFF.

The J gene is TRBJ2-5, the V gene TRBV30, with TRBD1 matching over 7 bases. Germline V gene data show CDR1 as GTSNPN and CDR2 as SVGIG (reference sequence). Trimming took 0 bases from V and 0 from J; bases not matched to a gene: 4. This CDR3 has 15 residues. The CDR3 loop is CAWSVGQGDQETQYF. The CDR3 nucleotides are TGTGCCTGGAGTGTTGGGCAGGGGGACCAAGAGACCCAGTACTTC.

The chain's CDR3 is CASSKSPGTSSGEQFF. In DNA form, the CDR3 reads TGTGCCAGCAGCAAGTCCCCCGGGACTAGCTCGGGTGAGCAGTTCTTC. The rearrangement links TRBV11-3 to TRBJ2-1; 9 bases agree with TRBD2. Losses at the gene ends were 5 bases for V and 9 bases for J; bases not matched to a gene: 14. Germline V gene lookup returns CDR1 SGHNT and CDR2 YENEEA. CDR3 length: 16 amino acids.

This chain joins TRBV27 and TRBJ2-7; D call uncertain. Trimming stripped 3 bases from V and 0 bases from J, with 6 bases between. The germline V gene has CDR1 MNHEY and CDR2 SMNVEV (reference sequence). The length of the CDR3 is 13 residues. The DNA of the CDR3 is TGTGCCAGCAGTTTCCGGAGCTCCTACGAGCAGTACTTC. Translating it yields CASSFRSSYEQYF.

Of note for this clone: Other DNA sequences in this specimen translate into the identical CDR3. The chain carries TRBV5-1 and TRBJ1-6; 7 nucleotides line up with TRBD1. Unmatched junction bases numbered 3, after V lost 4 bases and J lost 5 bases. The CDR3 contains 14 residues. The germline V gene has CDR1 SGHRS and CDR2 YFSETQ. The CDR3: CASSLGQNNSPLHF. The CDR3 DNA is TGCGCCAGCAGCCTGGGACAGAATAATTCACCCCTCCACTTT.

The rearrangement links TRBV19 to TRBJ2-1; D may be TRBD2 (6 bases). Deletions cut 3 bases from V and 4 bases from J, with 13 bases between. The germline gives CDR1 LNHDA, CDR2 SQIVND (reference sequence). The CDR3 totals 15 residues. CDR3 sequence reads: CASSILRESYNEQFF. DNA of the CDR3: TGTGCCAGTAGTATTCTTCGGGAGAGTTACAATGAGCAGTTCTTC.

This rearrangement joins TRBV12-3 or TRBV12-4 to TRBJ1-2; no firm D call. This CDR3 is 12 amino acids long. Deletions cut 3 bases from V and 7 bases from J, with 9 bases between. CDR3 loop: CASSFTRIGYTF. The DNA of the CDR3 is TGTGCCAGCAGTTTCACCCGGATTGGCTACACCTTC.

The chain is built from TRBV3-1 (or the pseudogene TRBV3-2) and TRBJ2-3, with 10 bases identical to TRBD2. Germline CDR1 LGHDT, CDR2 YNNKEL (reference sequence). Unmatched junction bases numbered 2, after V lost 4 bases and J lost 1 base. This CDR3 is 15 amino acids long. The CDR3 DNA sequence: TGTGCCAGCAGCCGCGGGACTAGCGGCACAGATACGCAGTATTTT. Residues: CASSRGTSGTDTQYF.

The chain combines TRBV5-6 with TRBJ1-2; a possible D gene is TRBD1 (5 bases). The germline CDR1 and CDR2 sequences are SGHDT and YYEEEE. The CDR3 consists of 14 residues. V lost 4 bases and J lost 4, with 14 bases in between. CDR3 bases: TGTGCCAGCAGCCGACTCGACAGTACCTATGGCTACACCTTC. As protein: CASSRLDSTYGYTF.

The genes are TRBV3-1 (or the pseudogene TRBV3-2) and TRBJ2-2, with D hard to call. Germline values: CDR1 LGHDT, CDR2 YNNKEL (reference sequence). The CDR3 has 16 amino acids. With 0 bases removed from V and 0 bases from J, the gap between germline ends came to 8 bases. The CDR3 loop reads CASSQDRAPNTGELFF. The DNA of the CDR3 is TGTGCCAGCAGCCAAGATAGAGCGCCGAACACCGGGGAGCTGTTTTTT.

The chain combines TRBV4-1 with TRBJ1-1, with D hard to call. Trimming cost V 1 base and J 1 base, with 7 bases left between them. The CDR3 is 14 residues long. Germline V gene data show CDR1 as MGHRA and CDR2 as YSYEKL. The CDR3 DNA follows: TGCGCCAGCAGCCAAGGTAACGGGAACACTGAAGCTTTCTTT. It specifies CASSQGNGNTEAFF.

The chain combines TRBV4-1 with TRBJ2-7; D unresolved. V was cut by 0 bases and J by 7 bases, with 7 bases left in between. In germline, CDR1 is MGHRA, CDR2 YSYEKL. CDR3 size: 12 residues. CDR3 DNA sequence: TGCGCCAGCAGCCAAGAAGTGGGGGAGCAGTACTTC. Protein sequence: CASSQEVGEQYF.

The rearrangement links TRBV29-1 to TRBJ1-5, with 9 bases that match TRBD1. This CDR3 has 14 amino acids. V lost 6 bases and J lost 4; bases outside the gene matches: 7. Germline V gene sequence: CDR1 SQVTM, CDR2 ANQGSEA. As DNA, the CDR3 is TGCAGCGTCCGGACAGGGGAAATAAATCAGCCCCAGCATTTT. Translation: CSVRTGEINQPQHF.

CDR3 protein: CASSRLAGAIYDEQFF. For the CDR3, the DNA is TGTGCCAGCAGCAGATTAGCGGGAGCAATTTATGATGAGCAGTTCTTC. The V call is TRBV6-6, the J call TRBJ2-1, with 9 bases that match TRBD2. V lost 6 bases and J lost 8; bases outside the gene matches: 14. Germline V gene data show CDR1 as MNHNY and CDR2 as SVGAGI (reference sequence). This CDR3 spans 16 amino acids.

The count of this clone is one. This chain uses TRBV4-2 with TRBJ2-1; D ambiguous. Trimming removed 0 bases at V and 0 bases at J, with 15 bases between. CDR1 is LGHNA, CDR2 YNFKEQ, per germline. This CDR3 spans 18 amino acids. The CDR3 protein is CASSQDPRTYSSYNEQFF. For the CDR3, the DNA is TGTGCCAGCAGCCAAGATCCCCGGACGTATAGCTCCTACAATGAGCAGTTCTTC.

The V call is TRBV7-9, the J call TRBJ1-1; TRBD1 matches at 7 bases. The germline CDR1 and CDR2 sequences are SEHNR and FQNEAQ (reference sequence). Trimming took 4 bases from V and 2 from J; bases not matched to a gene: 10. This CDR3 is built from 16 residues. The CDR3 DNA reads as TGTGCCAGCAGCTCCGACAGGGTAAGGCTAAACACTGAAGCTTTCTTT. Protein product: CASSSDRVRLNTEAFF. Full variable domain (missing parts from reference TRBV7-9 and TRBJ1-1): DTGVSQNPRHKITKRGQNVTFRCDPISEHNRLYWYRQTLGQGPEFLTYFQNEAQLEKSRLLSDRFSAERPKGSFSTLEIQRTEQGDSAMYLCASSSDRVRLNTEAFFGQGTRLTVV.

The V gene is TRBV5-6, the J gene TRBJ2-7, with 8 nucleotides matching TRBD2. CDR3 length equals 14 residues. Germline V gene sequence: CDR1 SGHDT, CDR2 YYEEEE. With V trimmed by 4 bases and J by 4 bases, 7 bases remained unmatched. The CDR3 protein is CASSLSGSGYEQYF. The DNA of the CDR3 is TGTGCCAGCAGCCTCAGCGGGAGTGGATACGAGCAGTACTTC.